The entry below gives a single T cell receptor beta chain sequence along with its context. Its antigen is not known. The CDR3 sequence is 12 residues long. The ends were cut back, 2 bases at V and 6 bases at J, with 8 bases in the middle. Germline V lookup: CDR1 SGHRS, CDR2 YFSETQ. TCRdb reprocessed the RT-PCR reads with MiXCR, giving one entry per CDR3 protein. Here the sample spans about 190,000 distinct CDR3 sequences, around 15% being singletons. This entry belongs to a study of response to subunit inactivated influenza vaccine. General observations from the study: There was a suggestion from the authors that each seasonal influenza vaccination recruits few new T cells.

The sequencing used CD8+ T cells sorted from PBMCs, collected around 5 days after vaccination. The origin of this receptor is a man aged 45-60 years who received an inactivated influenza vaccine. This chain joins TRBV5-1 and TRBJ1-1; D uncertain. CDR3 residues: CASSFPGPEAFF. The CDR3 DNA is TGCGCCAGCAGCTTCCCAGGACCTGAAGCTTTCTTT.